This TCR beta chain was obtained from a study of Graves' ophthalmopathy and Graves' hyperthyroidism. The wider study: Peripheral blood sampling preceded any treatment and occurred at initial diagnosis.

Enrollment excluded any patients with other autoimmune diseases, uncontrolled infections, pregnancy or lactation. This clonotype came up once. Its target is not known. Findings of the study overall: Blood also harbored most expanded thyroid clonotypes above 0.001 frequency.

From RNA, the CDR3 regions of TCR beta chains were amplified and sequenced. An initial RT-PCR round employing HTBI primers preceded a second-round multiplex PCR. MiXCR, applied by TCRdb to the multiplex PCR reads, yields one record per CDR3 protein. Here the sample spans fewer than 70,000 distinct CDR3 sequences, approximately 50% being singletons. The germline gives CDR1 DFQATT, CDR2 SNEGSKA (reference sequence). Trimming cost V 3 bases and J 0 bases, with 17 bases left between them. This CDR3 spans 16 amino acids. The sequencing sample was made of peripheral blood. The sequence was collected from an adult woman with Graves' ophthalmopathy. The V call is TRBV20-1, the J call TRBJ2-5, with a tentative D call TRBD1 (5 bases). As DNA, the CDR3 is TGCAGTGCTAGTTCTGGGGCGGTAACGTACCAAGAGACCCAGTACTTC. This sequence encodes CSASSGAVTYQETQYF.